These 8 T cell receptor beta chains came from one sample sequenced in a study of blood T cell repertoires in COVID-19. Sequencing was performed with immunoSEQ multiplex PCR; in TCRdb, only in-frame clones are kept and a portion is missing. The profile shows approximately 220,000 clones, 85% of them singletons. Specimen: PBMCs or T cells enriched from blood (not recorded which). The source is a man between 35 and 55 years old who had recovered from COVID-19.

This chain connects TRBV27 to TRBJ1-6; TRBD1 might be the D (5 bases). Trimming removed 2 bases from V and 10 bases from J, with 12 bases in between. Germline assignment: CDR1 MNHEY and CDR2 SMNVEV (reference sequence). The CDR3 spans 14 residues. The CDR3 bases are TGTGCCAGCAGTTTAGGAGGGGCCCCATCACCCCTCCACTTT. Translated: CASSLGGAPSPLHF.

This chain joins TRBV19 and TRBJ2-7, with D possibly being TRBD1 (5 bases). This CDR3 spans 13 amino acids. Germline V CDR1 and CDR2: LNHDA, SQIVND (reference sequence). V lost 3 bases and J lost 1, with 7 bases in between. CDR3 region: CASSIQGSYEQYF. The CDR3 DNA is TGTGCCAGTAGTATTCAGGGATCCTACGAGCAGTACTTC.

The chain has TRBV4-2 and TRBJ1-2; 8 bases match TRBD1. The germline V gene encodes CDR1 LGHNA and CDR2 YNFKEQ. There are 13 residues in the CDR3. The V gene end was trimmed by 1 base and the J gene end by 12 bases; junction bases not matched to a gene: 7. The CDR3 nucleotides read TGTGCCAGCAGCCAAGCGGGGACAGGCCCGGACACCTTC. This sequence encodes CASSQAGTGPDTF.

CDR3 nucleotides: TGTGCCAGCAGCCGACATGCCACGGCGGGGGGCGACAATGGCTACACCTTC. Translation: CASSRHATAGGDNGYTF. The chain uses TRBV4-2 and TRBJ1-2; D may be TRBD1 (6 bases). The CDR3 is 17 amino acids. Trimming took off 4 bases at V and 6 bases at J, with 24 bases between the two ends. Germline V CDR1 and CDR2: LGHNA, YNFKEQ.

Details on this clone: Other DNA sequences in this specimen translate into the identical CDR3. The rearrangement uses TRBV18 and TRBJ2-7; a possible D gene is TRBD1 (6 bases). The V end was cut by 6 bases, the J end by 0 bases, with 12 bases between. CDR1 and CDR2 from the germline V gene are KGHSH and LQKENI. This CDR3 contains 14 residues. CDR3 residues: CASSHDRSSYEQYF. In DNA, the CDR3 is TGTGCCAGCTCGCACGACAGGAGCTCCTACGAGCAGTACTTC.

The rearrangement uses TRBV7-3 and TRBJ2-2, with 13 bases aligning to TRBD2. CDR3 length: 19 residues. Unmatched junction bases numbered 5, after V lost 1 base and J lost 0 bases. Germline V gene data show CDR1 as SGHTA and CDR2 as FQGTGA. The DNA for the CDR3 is TGTGCCAGCAGCTTAAGGGGGACTAGCGGGGCTACGAACACCGGGGAGCTGTTTTTT. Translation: CASSLRGTSGATNTGELFF.

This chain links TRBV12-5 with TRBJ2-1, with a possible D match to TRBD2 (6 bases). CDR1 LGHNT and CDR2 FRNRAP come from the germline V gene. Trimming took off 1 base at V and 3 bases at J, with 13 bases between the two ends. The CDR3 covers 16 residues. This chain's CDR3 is CASGLGRTNLYNEQFF. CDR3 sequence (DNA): TGTGCTAGTGGTTTGGGCCGGACTAACCTCTACAATGAGCAGTTCTTC.

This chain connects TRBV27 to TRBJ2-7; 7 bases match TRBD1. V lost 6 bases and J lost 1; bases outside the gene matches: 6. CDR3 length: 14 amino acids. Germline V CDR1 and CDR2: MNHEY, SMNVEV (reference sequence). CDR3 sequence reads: CASSRQGTSYEQYF. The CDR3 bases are TGTGCCAGCAGCCGACAGGGAACATCCTACGAGCAGTACTTC.